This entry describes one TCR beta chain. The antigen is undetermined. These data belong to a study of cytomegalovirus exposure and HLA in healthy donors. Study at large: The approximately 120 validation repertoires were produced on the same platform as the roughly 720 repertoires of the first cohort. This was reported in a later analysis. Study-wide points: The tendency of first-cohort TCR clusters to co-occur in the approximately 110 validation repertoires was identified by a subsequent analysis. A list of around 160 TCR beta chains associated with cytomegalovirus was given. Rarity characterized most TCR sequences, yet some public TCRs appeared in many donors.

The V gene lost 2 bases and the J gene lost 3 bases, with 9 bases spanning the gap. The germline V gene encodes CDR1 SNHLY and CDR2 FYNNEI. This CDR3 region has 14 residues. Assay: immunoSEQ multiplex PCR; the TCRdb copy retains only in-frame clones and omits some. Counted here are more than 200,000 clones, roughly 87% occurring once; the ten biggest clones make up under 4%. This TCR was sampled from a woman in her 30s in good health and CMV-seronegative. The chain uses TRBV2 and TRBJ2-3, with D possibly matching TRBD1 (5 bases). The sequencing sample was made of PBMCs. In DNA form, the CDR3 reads TGTGCCAGCAGTGAACCCAGACAGACAGATACGCAGTATTTT. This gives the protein CASSEPRQTDTQYF.